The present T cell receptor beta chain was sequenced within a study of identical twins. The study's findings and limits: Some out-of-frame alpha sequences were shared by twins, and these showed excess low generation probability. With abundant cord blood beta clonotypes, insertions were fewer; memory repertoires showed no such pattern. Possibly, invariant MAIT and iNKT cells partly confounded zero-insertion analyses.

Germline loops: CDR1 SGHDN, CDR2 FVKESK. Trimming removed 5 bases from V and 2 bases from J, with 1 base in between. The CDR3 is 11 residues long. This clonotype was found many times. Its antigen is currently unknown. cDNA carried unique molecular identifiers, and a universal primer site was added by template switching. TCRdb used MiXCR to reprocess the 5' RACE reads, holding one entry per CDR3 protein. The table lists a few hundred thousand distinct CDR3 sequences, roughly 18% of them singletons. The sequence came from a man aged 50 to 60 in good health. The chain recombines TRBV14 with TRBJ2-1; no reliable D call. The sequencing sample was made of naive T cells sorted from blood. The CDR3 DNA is TGTGCCAGCAGCGCCTACAATGAGCAGTTCTTC. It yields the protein CASSAYNEQFF.